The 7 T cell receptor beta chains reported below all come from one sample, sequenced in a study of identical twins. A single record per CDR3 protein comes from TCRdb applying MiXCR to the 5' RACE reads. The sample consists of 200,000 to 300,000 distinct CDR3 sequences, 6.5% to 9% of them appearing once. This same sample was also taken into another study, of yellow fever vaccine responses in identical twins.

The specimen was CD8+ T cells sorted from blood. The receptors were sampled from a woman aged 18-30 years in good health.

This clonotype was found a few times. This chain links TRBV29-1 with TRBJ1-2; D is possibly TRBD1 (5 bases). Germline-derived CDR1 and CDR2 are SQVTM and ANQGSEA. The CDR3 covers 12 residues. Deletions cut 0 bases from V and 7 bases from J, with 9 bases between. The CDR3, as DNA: TGCAGCGTTGAAGACAGGGCGGGTGGCTACACCTTC. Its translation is CSVEDRAGGYTF.

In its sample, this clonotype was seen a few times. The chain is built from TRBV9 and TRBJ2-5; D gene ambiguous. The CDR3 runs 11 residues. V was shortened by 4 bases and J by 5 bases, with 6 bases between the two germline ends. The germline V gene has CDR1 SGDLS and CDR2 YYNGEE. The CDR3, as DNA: TGTGCCAGCAGCAAAGACGAGACCCAGTACTTC. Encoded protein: CASSKDETQYF.

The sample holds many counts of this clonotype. The CDR3 coding sequence is TGCGCCAGCAGCCAAGAGTATGGGGGTACCGACGAGCAGTACGTC. This gives the protein CASSQEYGGTDEQYV. The chain carries TRBV4-1 and TRBJ2-7; D might be TRBD1 or TRBD2, each matching 5 bases. The germline V gene has CDR1 MGHRA and CDR2 YSYEKL. The CDR3 sequence is 15 residues long. V was pared by 0 bases and J by 5 bases, with 14 bases between.

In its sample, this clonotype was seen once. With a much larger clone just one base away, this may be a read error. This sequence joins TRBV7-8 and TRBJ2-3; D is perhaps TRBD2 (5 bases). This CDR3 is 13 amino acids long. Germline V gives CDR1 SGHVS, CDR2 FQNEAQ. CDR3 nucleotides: TGTGCCAGCAGCAAGTATCTGGGAGATACGCATTATTTT. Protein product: CASSKYLGDTHYF.

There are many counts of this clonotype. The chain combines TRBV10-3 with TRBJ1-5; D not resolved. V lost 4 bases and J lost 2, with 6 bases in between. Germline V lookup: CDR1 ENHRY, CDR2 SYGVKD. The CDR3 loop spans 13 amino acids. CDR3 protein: CAISAGGNQPQHF. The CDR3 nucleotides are TGTGCCATCAGTGCTGGGGGCAATCAGCCCCAGCATTTT.

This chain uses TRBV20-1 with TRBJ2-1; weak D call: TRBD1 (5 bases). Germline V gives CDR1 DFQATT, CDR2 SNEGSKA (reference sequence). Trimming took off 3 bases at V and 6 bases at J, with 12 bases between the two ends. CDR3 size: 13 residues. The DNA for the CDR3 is TGCAGTGCTAGGACTCTAAGGGGCAATGAGCAGTTCTTC. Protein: CSARTLRGNEQFF.

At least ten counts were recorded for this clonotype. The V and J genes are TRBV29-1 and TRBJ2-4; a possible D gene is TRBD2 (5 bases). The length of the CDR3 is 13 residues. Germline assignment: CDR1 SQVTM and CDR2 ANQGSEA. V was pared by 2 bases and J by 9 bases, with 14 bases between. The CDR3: CSVEIEAGSIQYF. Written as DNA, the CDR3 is TGCAGCGTTGAAATCGAGGCGGGCAGCATTCAGTACTTC.